This T cell receptor (beta chain) was identified in a study of blood T cells in healthy people across ages. This clonotype was counted between two and nine times. Its target is unknown. The CDR3 totals 15 residues. The germline gives CDR1 DFQATT, CDR2 SNEGSKA (reference sequence). The V gene lost 3 bases and the J gene lost 0 bases, with 14 bases spanning the gap. Broader study findings: Possibly, changes in expanded clonotypes were confounded because donor CMV status was unknown.

Next came a second PCR, run for 7 to 11 cycles, which used a sample-barcoded 5' primer along with a J-beta primer mix. Using its own MiXCR run on the 5' RACE reads, TCRdb lists one record per CDR3 protein. The sample yields around 1.7 million distinct CDR3 sequences, 28% seen once. Sequencing input: blood. This sequence was found in a woman in her 30s in good health. This sequence joins TRBV20-1 and TRBJ1-2; D might be TRBD1 (5 bases). CDR3 protein: CSARMRDGANYGYTF. Here the CDR3 DNA reads TGCAGTGCTAGGATGAGGGACGGTGCTAACTATGGCTACACCTTC.